This entry lists 15 T cell receptor beta chains sequenced from one sample in a study of response to subunit inactivated influenza vaccine. TCRdb re-derived calls from the RT-PCR reads in MiXCR, one entry per CDR3 protein. This sample has about 620,000 distinct CDR3 sequences; approximately 10% occur once, and the top ten carry more than 8.5%. The sample consisted of PBMCs from blood, taken on the day of vaccination. All receptors come from a man aged 45 to 65 who received an inactivated influenza vaccine.

In its sample, this clonotype was seen a few times. In DNA form, the CDR3 reads TGTGCCAGCAGTTTATCCCCTACCCCCCACGAGCAGTACTTC. This sequence encodes CASSLSPTPHEQYF. This chain links TRBV27 with TRBJ2-7; D gene unclear. The length of the CDR3 is 14 residues. Germline CDR1 reads MNHEY; CDR2 reads SMNVEV (reference sequence). Between the trimmed V and J ends, which lost 0 bases and 5 bases, there was a span of 11 bases.

This chain joins TRBV12-3 or TRBV12-4 and TRBJ2-3; 8 nucleotides line up with TRBD1. V gave up 3 bases and J gave up 4 bases; unmatched junction bases: 3. The CDR3 is 14 residues long. CDR3 sequence: CASSFRQGPDTQYF. CDR3 in DNA: TGTGCCAGCAGTTTCCGACAGGGGCCAGATACGCAGTATTTT.

V and J are TRBV20-1 and TRBJ2-3; D possibly corresponds to TRBD2 (6 bases). Germline lookup yields CDR1 DFQATT and CDR2 SNEGSKA (reference sequence). CDR3 length: 15 residues. V was cut by 1 base and J by 1 base, with 12 bases left in between. The CDR3 DNA follows: TGCAGTGCTAGAGCTGGGGGGACCGGCACAGATACGCAGTATTTT. This codes for CSARAGGTGTDTQYF.

There are many counts of this clonotype. V gene TRBV7-2 combines with J gene TRBJ2-5; possibly TRBD1 or TRBD2 for D (6 bases each). Germline V CDR1 and CDR2: SGHTA, FQGNSA. This CDR3 is 12 amino acids long. Trimming shortened V by 6 bases and J by 5 bases, and 10 bases separated the two germline ends. This CDR3 is CASSTGRETQYF. In DNA, the CDR3 is TGTGCCAGCAGTACAGGGAGGGAGACCCAGTACTTC.

V is TRBV15 and J is TRBJ2-7, with 9 positions matching TRBD1. The CDR3 is 14 residues long. The V gene end was trimmed by 1 base and the J gene end by 6 bases; junction bases not matched to a gene: 4. The germline V gene encodes CDR1 LNHNV and CDR2 YYDKDF (reference sequence). CDR3 region: CATSRARDRVEQYF. CDR3 in DNA: TGTGCCACCAGCAGAGCCCGGGACAGGGTCGAGCAGTACTTC.

This clonotype was observed a handful of times. CDR3 sequence reads: CASSQDLLRGSGYTF. CDR3 nucleotide sequence: TGCGCCAGCAGCCAAGATCTATTAAGGGGCAGTGGCTACACCTTC. The J gene is TRBJ1-2, the V gene TRBV4-3; possibly TRBD1 for D (5 bases). Germline CDR1 reads LGHNA; CDR2 reads YSLEER. Trimming took off 0 bases at V and 7 bases at J, with 15 bases between the two ends. The CDR3 has 15 amino acids.

This clonotype has a handful of counts. The CDR3 nucleotides read TGCGCCAGCAGCTGGACCGGGACAGCGGGCCGGACAGATACGCAGTATTTT. This codes for CASSWTGTAGRTDTQYF. The V call is TRBV5-1, the J call TRBJ2-3, with D possibly matching TRBD1 (7 bases). The CDR3 is made up of 17 amino acids. Germline V gene sequence: CDR1 SGHRS, CDR2 YFSETQ. Trimming left V 3 bases short and J 3 bases short, with 20 bases between.

The chain joins TRBV7-9 to TRBJ2-1, with TRBD2 as a possible D gene (7 bases). This CDR3 is built from 14 residues. Trimming stripped 5 bases from V and 10 bases from J, with 18 bases between. The germline V gene encodes CDR1 SEHNR and CDR2 FQNEAQ (reference sequence). As DNA, the CDR3 is TGTGCCAGCAGCCTAGGGGGGGGGGCCATAGAGCAGTTCTTC. Protein: CASSLGGGAIEQFF.

The chain links TRBV12-3 or TRBV12-4 to TRBJ1-2; no clear D gene. The V and J ends lost 0 bases and 4 bases respectively, with 15 bases between them. This CDR3 has 16 amino acids. DNA for the CDR3: TGTGCCAGCAGTTTAGCGAGGGCAGGACTGTTCTATGGCTACACCTTC. This encodes CASSLARAGLFYGYTF.

The chain joins TRBV12-3 or TRBV12-4 to TRBJ2-1; D is unresolved. The CDR3 length is 11 residues. V was pared by 5 bases and J by 8 bases, with 7 bases between. The CDR3 DNA sequence: TGTGCCAGCAGTGTGGGTTATGAGCAGTTCTTC. It translates to CASSVGYEQFF.

The chain uses TRBV4-2 and TRBJ1-2, with a tentative D call TRBD1 (5 bases). The CDR3 length is 16 residues. Deletions cut 1 base from V and 4 bases from J, with 16 bases between. Germline loops: CDR1 LGHNA, CDR2 YNFKEQ. The CDR3: CASSQGLDEGSYGYTF. The CDR3 region has the DNA TGTGCCAGCAGCCAAGGGTTGGATGAGGGGTCCTATGGCTACACCTTC.

The chain couples TRBV20-1 to TRBJ1-2, with D possibly being TRBD1 (6 bases). The CDR3 sequence is 15 residues long. Trimming shortened V by 0 bases and J by 4 bases, and 15 bases separated the two germline ends. Germline CDR1 and CDR2: DFQATT and SNEGSKA (reference sequence). The CDR3 coding sequence is TGCAGTGCTAGAGATCCCCCCACAGGGCCCTATGGCTACACCTTC. Encoded protein: CSARDPPTGPYGYTF.

This rearrangement joins TRBV29-1 to TRBJ2-5; 10 bases fit TRBD1. The CDR3 has 12 amino acids. V lost 7 bases to trimming and J lost 7 bases; unmatched junction nucleotides: 6. The germline V gene has CDR1 SQVTM and CDR2 ANQGSEA. The CDR3 coding sequence is TGCAGCGCACTCCGGGACAGGGGGACCCAGTACTTC. It translates to CSALRDRGTQYF.

The V call is TRBV6-1, the J call TRBJ2-1; possibly TRBD1 for D (5 bases). The V gene's germline CDR1 is MNHNS and CDR2 SASEGT. With 4 bases removed from V and 5 bases from J, the gap between germline ends came to 9 bases. This CDR3 region has 13 residues. The CDR3 loop reads CASSGGQHNEQFF. CDR3 DNA sequence: TGTGCCAGCAGTGGGGGCCAACACAATGAGCAGTTCTTC.

The sample holds a few counts of this clonotype. Here the CDR3 reads CASSRPRQAYEQYF. In DNA form, the CDR3 reads TGTGCCAGCAGTCGGCCCCGGCAGGCCTACGAGCAGTACTTC. J is TRBJ2-7 and V is TRBV28, with D hard to call. The CDR3 is 14 amino acids. Germline CDR1 is MDHEN and CDR2 is SYDVKM. V was clipped by 5 bases and J by 2 bases, with 13 bases between them. The variable domain in full, with the rest retrieved from reference TRBV28 and TRBJ2-7, is DVKVTQSSRYLVKRTGEKVFLECVQDMDHENMFWYRQDPGLGLRLIYFSYDVKMKEKGDIPEGYSVSREKKERFSLILESASTNQTSMYLCASSRPRQAYEQYFGPGTRLTVT.